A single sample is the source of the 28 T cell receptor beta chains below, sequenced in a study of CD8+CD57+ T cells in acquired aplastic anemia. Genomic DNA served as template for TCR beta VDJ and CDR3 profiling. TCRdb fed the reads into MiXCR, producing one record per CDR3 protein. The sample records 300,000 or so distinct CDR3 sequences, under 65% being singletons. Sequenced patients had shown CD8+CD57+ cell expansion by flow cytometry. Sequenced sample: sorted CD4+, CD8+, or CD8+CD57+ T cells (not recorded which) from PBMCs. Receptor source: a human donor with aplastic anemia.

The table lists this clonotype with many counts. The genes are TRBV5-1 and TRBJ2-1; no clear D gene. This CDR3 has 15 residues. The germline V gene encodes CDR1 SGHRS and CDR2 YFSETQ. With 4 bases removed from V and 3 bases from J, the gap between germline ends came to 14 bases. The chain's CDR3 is CASSLDPEGYNEQFF. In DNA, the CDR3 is TGCGCCAGCAGCCTGGATCCGGAAGGCTACAATGAGCAGTTCTTC.

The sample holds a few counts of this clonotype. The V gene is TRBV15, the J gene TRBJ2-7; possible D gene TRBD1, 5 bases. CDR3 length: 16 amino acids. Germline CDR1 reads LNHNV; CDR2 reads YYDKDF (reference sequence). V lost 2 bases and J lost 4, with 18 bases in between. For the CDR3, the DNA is TGTGCCACCAGCAGACCCGTGGGGCCCCAAGGGTACGAGCAGTACTTC. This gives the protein CATSRPVGPQGYEQYF.

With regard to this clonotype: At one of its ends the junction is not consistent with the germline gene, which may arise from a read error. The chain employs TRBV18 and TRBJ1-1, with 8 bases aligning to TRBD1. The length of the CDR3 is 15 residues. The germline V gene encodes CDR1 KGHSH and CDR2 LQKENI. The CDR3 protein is CASSPGQGTGTEASF. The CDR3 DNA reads TGTGCCAGCTCACCGGGACAAGGGACAGGCACTGAAGCTTCCTTT.

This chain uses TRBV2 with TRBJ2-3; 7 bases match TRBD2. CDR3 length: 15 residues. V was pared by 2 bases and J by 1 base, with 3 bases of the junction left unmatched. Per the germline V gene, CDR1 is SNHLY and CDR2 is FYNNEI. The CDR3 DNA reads TGTGCCAGCAGTGAATGGGGAGGGGGCACAGATACGCAGTATTTT. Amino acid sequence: CASSEWGGGTDTQYF.

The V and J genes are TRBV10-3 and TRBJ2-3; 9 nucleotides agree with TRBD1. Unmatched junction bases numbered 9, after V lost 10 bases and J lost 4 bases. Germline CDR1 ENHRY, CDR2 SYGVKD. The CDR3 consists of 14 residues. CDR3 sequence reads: CATRGTGSPDTQYF. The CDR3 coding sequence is TGTGCCACGCGAGGGACAGGGTCGCCAGATACGCAGTATTTT.

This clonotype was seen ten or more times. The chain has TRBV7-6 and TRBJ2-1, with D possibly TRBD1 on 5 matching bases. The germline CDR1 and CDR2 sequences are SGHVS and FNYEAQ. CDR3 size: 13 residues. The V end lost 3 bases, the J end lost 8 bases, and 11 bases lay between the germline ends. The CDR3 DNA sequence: TGTGCCAGCAGCTTGACAGAGTATGATGAGCAGTTCTTC. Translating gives CASSLTEYDEQFF.

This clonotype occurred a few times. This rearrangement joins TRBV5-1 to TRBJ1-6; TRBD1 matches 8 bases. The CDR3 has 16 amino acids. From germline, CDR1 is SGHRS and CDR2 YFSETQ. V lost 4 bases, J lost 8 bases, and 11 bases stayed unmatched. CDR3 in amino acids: CASSDGWGQEDSPLHF. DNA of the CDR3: TGCGCCAGCAGCGACGGCTGGGGACAGGAAGATTCACCCCTCCACTTT.

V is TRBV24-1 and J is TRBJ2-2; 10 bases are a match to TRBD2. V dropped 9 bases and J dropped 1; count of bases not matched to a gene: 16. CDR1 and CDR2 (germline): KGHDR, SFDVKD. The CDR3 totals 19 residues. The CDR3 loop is CATADSPGLAEGNTGELFF. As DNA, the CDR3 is TGTGCCACCGCTGACAGTCCCGGACTAGCGGAGGGGAACACCGGGGAGCTGTTTTTT.

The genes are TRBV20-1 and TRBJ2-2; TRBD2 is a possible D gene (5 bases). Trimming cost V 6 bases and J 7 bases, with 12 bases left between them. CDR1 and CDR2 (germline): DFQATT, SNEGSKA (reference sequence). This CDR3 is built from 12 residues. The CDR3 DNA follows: TGCAGTGCCACCGTGCGGGTCGGGGAGCTGTTTTTT. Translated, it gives CSATVRVGELFF.

CDR3 DNA sequence: TGTGCCAGCAGTGATCCGGGTGCGAACACTGAAGCTTTCTTT. It specifies CASSDPGANTEAFF. The J gene is TRBJ1-1, the V gene TRBV25-1; D unclear. V lost 3 bases to trimming and J lost 1 base, with 9 bases between them. Germline CDR1 reads MGHDK; CDR2 reads SYGVNS. This CDR3 contains 14 residues.

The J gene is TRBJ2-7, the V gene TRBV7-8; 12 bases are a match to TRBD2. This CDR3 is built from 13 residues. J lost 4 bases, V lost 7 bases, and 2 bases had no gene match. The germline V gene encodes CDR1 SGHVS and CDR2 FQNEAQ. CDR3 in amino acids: CASTGTSGYEQYF. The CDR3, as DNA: TGTGCCAGCACCGGGACTAGCGGGTACGAGCAGTACTTC.

CDR3 sequence (DNA): TGTGCCAGCAGCTTGGCCGATAGGAATAATTCACCCCTCCACTTT. Residues: CASSLADRNNSPLHF. The chain carries TRBV4-2 and TRBJ1-6; D remains unclear. Per germline, CDR1 LGHNA and CDR2 YNFKEQ. V lost 5 bases to trimming and J lost 5 bases, with 13 bases between them. This CDR3 comprises 15 residues.

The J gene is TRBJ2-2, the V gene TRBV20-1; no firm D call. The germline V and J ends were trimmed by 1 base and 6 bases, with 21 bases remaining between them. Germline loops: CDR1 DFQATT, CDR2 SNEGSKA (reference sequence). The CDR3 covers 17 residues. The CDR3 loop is CSARGRTDSSVAGELFF. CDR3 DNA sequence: TGCAGTGCTAGAGGGAGAACAGATAGCTCGGTCGCCGGGGAGCTGTTTTTT.

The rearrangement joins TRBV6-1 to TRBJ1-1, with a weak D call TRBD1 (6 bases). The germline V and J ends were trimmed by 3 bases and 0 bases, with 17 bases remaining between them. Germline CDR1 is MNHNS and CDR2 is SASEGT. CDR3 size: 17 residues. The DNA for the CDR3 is TGTGCCAGCAGTGACGCCTGGACAGTCTCCATGAACACTGAAGCTTTCTTT. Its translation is CASSDAWTVSMNTEAFF.

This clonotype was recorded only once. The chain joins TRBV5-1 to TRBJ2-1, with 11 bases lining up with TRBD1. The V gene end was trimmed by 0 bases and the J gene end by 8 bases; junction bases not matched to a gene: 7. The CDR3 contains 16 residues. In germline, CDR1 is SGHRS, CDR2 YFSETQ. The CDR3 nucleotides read TGCGCCAGCAGCTTGGCCCGGGACAGGGGGATCGATGAGCAGTTCTTC. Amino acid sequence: CASSLARDRGIDEQFF.

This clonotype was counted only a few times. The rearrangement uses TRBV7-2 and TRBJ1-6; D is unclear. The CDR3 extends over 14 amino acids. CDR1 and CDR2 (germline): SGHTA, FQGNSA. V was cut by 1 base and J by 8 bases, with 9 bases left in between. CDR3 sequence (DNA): TGTGCCAGCAGCTTAGGGGTTGGTGATTCACCCCTCCACTTT. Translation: CASSLGVGDSPLHF. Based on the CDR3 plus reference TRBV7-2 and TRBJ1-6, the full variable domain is GAGVSQSPSNKVTEKGKDVELRCDPISGHTALYWYRQSLGQGLEFLIYFQGNSAPDKSGLPSDRFSAERTGGSVSTLTIQRTQQEDSAVYLCASSLGVGDSPLHFGNGTRLTVT.

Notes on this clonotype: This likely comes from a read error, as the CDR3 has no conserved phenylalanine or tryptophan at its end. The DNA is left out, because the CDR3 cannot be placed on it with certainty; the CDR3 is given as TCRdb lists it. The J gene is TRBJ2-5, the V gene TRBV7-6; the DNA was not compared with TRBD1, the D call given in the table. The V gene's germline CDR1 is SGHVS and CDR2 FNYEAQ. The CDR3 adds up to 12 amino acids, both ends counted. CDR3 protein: CASSLGAGGQNT.

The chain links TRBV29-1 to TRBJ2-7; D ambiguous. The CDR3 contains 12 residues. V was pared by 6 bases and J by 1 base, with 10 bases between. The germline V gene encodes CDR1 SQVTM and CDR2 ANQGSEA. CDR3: CSVETESYEQYF. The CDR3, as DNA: TGCAGCGTGGAGACTGAGTCCTACGAGCAGTACTTC.

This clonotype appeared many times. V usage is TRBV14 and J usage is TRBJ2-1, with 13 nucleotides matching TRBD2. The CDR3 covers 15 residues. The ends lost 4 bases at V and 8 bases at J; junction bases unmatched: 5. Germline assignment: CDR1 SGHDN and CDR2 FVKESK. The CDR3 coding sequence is TGTGCCAGCAGCCGAGGACTAGCGGGAGTGGATGAGCAGTTCTTC. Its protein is CASSRGLAGVDEQFF.

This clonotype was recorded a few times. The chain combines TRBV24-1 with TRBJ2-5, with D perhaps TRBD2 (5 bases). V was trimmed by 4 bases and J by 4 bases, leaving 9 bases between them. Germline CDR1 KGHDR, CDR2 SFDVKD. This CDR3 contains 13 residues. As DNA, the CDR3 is TGTGCCACCAGTGACTCGGCGGGAGAGACCCAGTACTTC. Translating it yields CATSDSAGETQYF.

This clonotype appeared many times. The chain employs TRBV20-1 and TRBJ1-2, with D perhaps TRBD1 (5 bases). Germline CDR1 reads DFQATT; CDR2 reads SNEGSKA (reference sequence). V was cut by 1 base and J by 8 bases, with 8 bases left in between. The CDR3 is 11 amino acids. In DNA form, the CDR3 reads TGCAGTGCTAGAGTAAGGGGAGGCTACACCTTC. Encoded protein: CSARVRGGYTF.

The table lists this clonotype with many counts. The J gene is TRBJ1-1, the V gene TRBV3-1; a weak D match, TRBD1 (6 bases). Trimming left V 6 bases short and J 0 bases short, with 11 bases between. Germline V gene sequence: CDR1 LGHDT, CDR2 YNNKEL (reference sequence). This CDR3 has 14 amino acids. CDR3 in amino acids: CASRTGSLNTEAFF. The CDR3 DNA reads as TGTGCCAGCAGAACAGGGTCCCTGAACACTGAAGCTTTCTTT.

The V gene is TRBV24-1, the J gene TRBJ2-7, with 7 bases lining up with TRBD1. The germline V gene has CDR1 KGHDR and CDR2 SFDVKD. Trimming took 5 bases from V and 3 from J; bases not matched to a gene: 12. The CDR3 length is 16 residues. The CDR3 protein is CATSARDPRQGYEQYF. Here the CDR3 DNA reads TGTGCCACCAGTGCTAGAGATCCGAGACAGGGCTACGAGCAGTACTTC.

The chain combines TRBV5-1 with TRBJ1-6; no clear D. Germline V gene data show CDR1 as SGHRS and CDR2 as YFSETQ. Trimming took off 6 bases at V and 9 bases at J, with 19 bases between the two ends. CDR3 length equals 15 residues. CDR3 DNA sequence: TGCGCCAGCAACCAATCCCCGGGAGGAAGTTCACCCCTCCACTTT. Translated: CASNQSPGGSSPLHF.

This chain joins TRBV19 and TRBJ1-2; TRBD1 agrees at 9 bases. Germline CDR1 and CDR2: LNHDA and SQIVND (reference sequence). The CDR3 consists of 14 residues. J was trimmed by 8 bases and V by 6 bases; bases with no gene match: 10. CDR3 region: CASRPTGGFYGYTF. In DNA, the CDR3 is TGTGCCAGTAGACCGACAGGGGGATTTTACGGCTACACCTTC.

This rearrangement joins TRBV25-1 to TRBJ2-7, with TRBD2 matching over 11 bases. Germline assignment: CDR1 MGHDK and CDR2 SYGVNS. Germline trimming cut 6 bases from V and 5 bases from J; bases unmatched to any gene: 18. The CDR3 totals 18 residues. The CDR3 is CASSAPGTSGHVRDEQYF. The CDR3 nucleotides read TGTGCCAGCAGCGCTCCCGGGACTAGCGGCCATGTTCGGGACGAGCAGTACTTC.

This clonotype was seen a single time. The CDR3 sequence: CATSRDQSRTYNEQFF. CDR3 bases: TGTGCCACCAGCAGAGATCAAAGTAGGACTTACAATGAGCAGTTCTTC. The chain employs TRBV15 and TRBJ2-1, with D possibly matching TRBD2 (5 bases). The CDR3 sequence is 16 residues long. V was pared by 0 bases and J by 4 bases, with 13 bases between. The V gene's germline CDR1 is LNHNV and CDR2 YYDKDF (reference sequence).

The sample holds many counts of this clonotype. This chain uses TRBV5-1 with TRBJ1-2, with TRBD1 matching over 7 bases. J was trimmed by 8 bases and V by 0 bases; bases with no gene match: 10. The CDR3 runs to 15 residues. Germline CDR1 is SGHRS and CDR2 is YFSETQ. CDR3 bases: TGCGCCAGCAGCTTGGCCTTGGCAGGGGGAGAGGGCTACACCTTC. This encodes CASSLALAGGEGYTF. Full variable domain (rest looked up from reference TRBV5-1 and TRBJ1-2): KAGVTQTPRYLIKTRGQQVTLSCSPISGHRSVSWYQQTPGQGLQFLFEYFSETQRNKGNFPGRFSGRQFSNSRSEMNVSTLELGDSALYLCASSLALAGGEGYTFGSGTRLTVV.